The following is a T cell receptor (beta chain) sequence with its context. Its antigen specificity is not known. No much larger clone is present one base from it, and per-base qualities are unavailable. CD8 naive samples were CD45RO-negative cells positively selected for CCR7, giving a CD45RA+CCR7+ population that excluded TemRA cells. Donors were healthy HIV-negative adults with no recently reported acute infections or vaccinations. Every donor was a Caucasian adult residing in Nashville, Tennessee, USA. After blood collection by leukapheresis, PBMCs were isolated using Ficoll-Histopaque density gradient centrifugation and then cryopreserved in the vapor phase of liquid nitrogen. Analytical flow cytometry was used to check the purity and quantity of every magnetically sorted T cell population. Genomic DNA was isolated from each sorted fraction and quantified by UV absorbance on a Nanodrop 2000c.

The data belong to a study of shared clonotypes between healthy human individuals (dated by TCRdb to 2020 to 2022). At the level of the whole study: The cohort included three men and a couple of women between 18 and 49 years of age. Per donor, three plates each were used for CD4 naive and CD4 memory, two for CD8 naive, and one for CD8 memory. Leukapheresis yielded between about 0.85 and 10 billion PBMCs per donor. Blood TCR repertoires of roughly 5 healthy adults were deeply sequenced to estimate repertoire size and the extent of clonotype sharing between individuals. To increase sequencing depth and limit assay-specific biases, TCR repertoire library preparation and sequencing were carried out by different laboratories using diverse techniques. Points the paper makes about the study in general: Pairwise subsampling led to the expectation that sequencing depth would affect the degree of clonotype sharing among donors. Sampling was limited to blood, and TCR repertoires in tissue likely differ from TCR repertoires in blood. The small number of donors limited the genetic and exposure-history diversity represented. Clonotypes shared by all four sorted-subset donors showed higher generation probabilities than non-shared clonotypes. Rarefaction of sorted-subset datasets indicated incomplete sequencing despite the large sequencing depth. When several donors were compared, the shared fraction of clonotypes was around 5% for naive CD4, approximately 3.3% for naive CD8, 2% to 2.5% for memory CD4, and 0.35% to 0.5% for memory CD8. Larger estimated clonotype richness was generally found for naive subsets than for memory subsets.

TCR CDR3 regions were amplified from genomic DNA by multiplex PCR using the deep immunoSEQ assay. Genomic DNA extracted from each cell subset was distributed evenly over all wells of several immunoSEQ 96-well plates, and each plate served as one replicate. For sorted subsets, roughly 200 ng of genomic DNA, equivalent to around 30,000 T cell genomes, went into each replicate PCR. Purified libraries were measured with a Qubit 3.0 fluorometer, size-checked on a Bioanalyzer 2100, and measured again with the KAPA Library Quantification kit. Every immunoSEQ 96-well plate was sequenced on a dedicated single-read 150-cycle Illumina NextSeq 550 flow cell. The study's processing was this. The immunoSEQ output contained only junctional sequences without quality scores, so filtering could not match that applied to full-length reads. To assign V/J genes and CDR3, sequences were annotated using PyIR, a Python wrapper for IgBLAST v1.9, with IMGT germline references. Any read was removed if the V/J assignment was weak (E-value above 1e-6), the CDR3 was missing, or the read contained stop codons, out-of-frame junctions, or ambiguous translated residues. A V3J clonotype was defined by an identical inferred V gene, J gene, and CDR3 amino acid sequence. Percentage overlap between repertoires was calculated by dividing the number of shared unique clonotypes by the size of the smaller repertoire. Three approaches were used to assess repertoire richness: RTK rarefaction, the Chao1 estimator, and Recon v2.1 estimates of unobserved clonotypes. OLGA was used to compute generation probabilities for all TCRbeta clonotypes that the gDNA method yielded from a handful of donors. TCRdb re-hosts the immuneACCESS table, in-frame sequences only. Its copies lack some clones; in the studies checked, an unresolved V gene accounts for under half of them, and the cause for the rest is not known. The V and J calls and clone size come from that table; D and trimming were worked out from the DNA. The table for this sample lists more than 600,000 clones; about 91% of them were counted only once. The ten largest clones add up to approximately 24% of the sample.

Via the germline V gene, CDR1 is SGDLS and CDR2 YYNGEE. Trimming leaves V shorter by 3 bases and J shorter by 1 base, with the junction holding 10 bases beyond the gene matches. From the cysteine up to the phenylalanine, the CDR3 has a length of 17 residues. Left in the record is the CDR3 DNA by itself, 51 bases read in frame from the first base. The material sequenced was naive CD8+ T cells sorted from blood. Taken with the paper, the label for cell subset or site translates to: CD45RA+CCR7+. This receptor was identified in a man aged 25-45 years in good health. The chain joins TRBV9 to TRBJ1-3; TRBD1 agrees with 7 junctional bases. The CDR3 reads as follows: CASSAPRQGLSGNTIYF. The base sequence is TGTGCCAGCAGCGCCCCTCGACAGGGTTTGTCTGGAAACACCATATATTTT.